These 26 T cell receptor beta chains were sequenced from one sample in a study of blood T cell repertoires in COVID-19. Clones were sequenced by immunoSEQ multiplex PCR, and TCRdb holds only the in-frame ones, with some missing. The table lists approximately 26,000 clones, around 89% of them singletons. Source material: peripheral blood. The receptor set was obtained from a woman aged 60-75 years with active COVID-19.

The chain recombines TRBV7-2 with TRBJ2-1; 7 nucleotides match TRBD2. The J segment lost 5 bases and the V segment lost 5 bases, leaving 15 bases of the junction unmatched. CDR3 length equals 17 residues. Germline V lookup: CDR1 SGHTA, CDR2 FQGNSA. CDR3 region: CASSPGGLPREDNEQFF. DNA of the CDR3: TGTGCCAGCAGCCCCGGGGGACTGCCCCGGGAGGACAATGAGCAGTTCTTC.

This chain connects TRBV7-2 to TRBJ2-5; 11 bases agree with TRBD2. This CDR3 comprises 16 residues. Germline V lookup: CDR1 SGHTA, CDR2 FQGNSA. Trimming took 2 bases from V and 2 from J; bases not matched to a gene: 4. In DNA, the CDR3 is TGTGCCAGCAGCTTACCCGGGACTAGCGGTCAAGAGACCCAGTACTTC. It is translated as CASSLPGTSGQETQYF.

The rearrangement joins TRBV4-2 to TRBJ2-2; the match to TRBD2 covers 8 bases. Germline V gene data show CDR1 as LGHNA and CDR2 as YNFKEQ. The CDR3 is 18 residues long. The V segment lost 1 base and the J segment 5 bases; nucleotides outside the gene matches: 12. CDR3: CASSQATGGAQLTGELFF. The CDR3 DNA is TGTGCCAGCAGCCAAGCGACCGGGGGGGCTCAGTTAACCGGGGAGCTGTTTTTT.

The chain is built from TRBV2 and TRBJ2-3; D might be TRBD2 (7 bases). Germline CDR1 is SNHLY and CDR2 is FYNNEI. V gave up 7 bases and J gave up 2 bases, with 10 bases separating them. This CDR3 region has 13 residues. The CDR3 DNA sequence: TGTGCCAGCAAGGCGGGGGCCACAGATACGCAGTATTTT. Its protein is CASKAGATDTQYF.

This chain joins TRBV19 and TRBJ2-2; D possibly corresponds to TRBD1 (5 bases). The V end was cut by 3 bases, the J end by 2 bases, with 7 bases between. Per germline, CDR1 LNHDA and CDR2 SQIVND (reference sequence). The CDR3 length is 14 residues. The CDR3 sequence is CASSIQGNTGELFF. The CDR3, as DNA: TGTGCCAGTAGTATTCAGGGTAACACCGGGGAGCTGTTTTTT.

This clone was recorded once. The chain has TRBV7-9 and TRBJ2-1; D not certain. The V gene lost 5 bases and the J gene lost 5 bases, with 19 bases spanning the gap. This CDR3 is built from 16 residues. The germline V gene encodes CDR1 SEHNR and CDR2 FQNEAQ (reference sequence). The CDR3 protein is CASSTIDLNADNEQFF. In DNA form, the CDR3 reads TGTGCCAGCAGCACAATAGACTTGAACGCAGACAATGAGCAGTTCTTC.

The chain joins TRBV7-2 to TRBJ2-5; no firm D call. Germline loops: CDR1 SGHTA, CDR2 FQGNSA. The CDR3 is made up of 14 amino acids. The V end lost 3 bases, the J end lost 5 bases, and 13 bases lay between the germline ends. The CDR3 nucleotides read TGTGCCAGCAGCTTGCAACTAACTACGGAGACCCAGTACTTC. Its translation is CASSLQLTTETQYF.

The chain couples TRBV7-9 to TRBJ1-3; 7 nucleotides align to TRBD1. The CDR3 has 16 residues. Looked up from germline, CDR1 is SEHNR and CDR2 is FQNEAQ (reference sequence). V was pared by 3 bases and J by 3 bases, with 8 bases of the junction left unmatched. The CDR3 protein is CASSFPQGVIGNTIYF. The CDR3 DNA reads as TGTGCCAGCAGCTTTCCGCAGGGGGTGATTGGAAACACCATATATTTT.

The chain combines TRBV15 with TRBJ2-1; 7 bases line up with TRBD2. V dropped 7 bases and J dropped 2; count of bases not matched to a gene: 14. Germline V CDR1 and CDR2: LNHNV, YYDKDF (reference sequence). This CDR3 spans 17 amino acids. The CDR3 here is CATNKRIGGRTYNEQFF. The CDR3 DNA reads TGTGCCACCAACAAGAGGATAGGCGGGAGAACCTACAATGAGCAGTTCTTC. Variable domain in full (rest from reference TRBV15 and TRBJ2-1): DAMVIQNPRYQVTQFGKPVTLSCSQTLNHNVMYWYQQKSSQAPKLLFHYYDKDFNNEADTPDNFQSRRPNTSFCFLDIRSPGLGDTAMYLCATNKRIGGRTYNEQFFGPGTRLTVL.

The CDR3 DNA reads as TGTGCCAGCAGCCCCACCGGCGGCTACGAGCAGTACTTC. It codes for CASSPTGGYEQYF. The chain is built from TRBV7-9 and TRBJ2-7; D ambiguous. The V and J ends lost 5 bases and 3 bases respectively, with 11 bases between them. Germline loops: CDR1 SEHNR, CDR2 FQNEAQ (reference sequence). The CDR3 is made up of 13 amino acids.

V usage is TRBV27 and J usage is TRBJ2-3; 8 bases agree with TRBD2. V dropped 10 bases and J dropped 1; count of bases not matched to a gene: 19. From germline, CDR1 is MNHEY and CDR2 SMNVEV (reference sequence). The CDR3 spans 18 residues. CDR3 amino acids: CATTLWGWREVGTDTQYF. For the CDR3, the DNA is TGTGCCACCACCCTGTGGGGTTGGCGGGAGGTTGGCACAGATACGCAGTATTTT.

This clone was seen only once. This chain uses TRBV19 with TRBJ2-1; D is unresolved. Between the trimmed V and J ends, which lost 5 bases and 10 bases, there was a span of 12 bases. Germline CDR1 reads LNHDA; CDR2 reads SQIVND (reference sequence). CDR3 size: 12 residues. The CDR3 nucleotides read TGTGCCAGTAGTTCCCAGGCTGGCGAGCAGTTCTTC. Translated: CASSSQAGEQFF.

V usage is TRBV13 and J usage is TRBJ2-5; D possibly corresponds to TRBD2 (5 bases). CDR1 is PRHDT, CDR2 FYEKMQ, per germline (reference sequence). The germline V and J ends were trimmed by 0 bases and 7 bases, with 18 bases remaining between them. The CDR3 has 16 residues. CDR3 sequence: CASSLGQSGIGWTQYF. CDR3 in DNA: TGTGCCAGCAGCTTAGGCCAATCCGGGATCGGGTGGACCCAGTACTTC.

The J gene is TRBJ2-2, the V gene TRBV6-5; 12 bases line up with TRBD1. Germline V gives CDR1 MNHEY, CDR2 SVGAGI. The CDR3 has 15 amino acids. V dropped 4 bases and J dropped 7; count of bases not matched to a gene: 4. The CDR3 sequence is CASSSGQGANGELFF. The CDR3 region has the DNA TGTGCCAGCAGTTCGGGACAGGGGGCGAACGGGGAGCTGTTTTTT.

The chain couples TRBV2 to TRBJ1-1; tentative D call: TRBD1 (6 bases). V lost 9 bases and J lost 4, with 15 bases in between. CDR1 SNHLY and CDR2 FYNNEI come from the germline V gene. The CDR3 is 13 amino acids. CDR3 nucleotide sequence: TGTGCCAGTGGACGGGACATGAGCACTGAAGCTTTCTTT. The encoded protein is CASGRDMSTEAFF.

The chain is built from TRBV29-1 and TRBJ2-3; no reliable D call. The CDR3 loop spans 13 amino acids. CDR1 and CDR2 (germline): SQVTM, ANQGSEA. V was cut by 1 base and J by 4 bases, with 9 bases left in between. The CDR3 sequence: CSVEAGFADTQYF. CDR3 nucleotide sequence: TGCAGCGTTGAAGCGGGTTTCGCAGATACGCAGTATTTT.

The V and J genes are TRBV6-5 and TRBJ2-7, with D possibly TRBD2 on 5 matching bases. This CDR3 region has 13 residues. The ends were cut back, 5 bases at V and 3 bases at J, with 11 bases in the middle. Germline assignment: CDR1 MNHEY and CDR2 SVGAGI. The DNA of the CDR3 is TGTGCCAGCAGTCCCCCGGGAATCTACGAGCAGTACTTC. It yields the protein CASSPPGIYEQYF.

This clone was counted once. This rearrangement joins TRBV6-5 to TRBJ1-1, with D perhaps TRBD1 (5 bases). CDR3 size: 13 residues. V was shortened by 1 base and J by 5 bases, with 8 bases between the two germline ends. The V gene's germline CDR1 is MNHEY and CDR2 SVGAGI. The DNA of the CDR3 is TGTGCCAGCAGTTACTTGGGGGGAACTGAAGCTTTCTTT. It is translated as CASSYLGGTEAFF.

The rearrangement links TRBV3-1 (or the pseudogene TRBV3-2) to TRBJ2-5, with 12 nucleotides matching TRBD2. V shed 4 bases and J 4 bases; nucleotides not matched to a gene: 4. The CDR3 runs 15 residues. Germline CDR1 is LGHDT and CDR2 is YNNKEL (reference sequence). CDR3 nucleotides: TGTGCCAGCAGCCCTAGCGGGAGGGCGGGAGAGACCCAGTACTTC. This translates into CASSPSGRAGETQYF.

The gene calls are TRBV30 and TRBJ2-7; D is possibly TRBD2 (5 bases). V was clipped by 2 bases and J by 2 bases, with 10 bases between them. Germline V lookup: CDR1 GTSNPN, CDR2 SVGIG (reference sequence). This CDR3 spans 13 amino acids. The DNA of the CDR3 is TGTGCCTGGAGTACTTCCGGGGCCTACGAGCAGTACTTC. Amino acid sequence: CAWSTSGAYEQYF.

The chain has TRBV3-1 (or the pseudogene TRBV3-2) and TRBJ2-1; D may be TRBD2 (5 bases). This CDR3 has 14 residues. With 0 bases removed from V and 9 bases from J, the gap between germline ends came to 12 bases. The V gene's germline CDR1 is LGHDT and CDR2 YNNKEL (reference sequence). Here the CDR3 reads CASSQDASSSEQFF. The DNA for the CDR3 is TGTGCCAGCAGCCAAGATGCTAGCTCGAGTGAGCAGTTCTTC.

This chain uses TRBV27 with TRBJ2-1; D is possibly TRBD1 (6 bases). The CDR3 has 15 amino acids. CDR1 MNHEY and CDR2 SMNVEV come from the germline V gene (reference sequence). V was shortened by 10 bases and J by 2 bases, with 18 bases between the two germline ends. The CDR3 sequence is CATPDRDIPYNEQFF. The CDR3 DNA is TGTGCCACCCCCGATCGGGACATACCCTACAATGAGCAGTTCTTC.

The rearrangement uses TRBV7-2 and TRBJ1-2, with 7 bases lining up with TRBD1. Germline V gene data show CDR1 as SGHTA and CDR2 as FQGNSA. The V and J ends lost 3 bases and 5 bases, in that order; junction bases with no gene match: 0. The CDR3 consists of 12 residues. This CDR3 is CASSLGQYGYTF. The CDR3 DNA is TGTGCCAGCAGCTTGGGACAGTATGGCTACACCTTC.

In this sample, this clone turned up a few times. CDR3: CASRMTSGRVNTGELFF. The DNA of the CDR3 is TGTGCCAGCAGGATGACTAGCGGGAGGGTGAACACCGGGGAGCTGTTTTTT. The rearrangement links TRBV27 to TRBJ2-2, with 14 bases matching TRBD2. Germline assignment: CDR1 MNHEY and CDR2 SMNVEV (reference sequence). V was pared by 6 bases and J by 1 base, with 4 bases of the junction left unmatched. This CDR3 comprises 17 residues.

The CDR3, as DNA: TGTGCCAGCAGTAACAGGGTAGGCTCTGGGGCCAACGTCCTGACTTTC. The encoded protein is CASSNRVGSGANVLTF. The chain couples TRBV27 to TRBJ2-6, with D possibly matching TRBD1 (6 bases). Germline lookup yields CDR1 MNHEY and CDR2 SMNVEV (reference sequence). Trimming removed 5 bases from V and 0 bases from J, with 11 bases in between. CDR3 length: 16 residues.

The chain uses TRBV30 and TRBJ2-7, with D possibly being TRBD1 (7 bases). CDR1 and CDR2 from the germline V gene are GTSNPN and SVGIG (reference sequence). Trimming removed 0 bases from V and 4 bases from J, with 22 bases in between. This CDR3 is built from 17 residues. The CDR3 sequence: CAWSVPEGASRRYEQYF. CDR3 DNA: TGTGCCTGGAGTGTACCGGAGGGGGCGAGTCGTCGATACGAGCAGTACTTC.